This TCR beta chain appears in the sequencing data of a study of blood T cell repertoires in COVID-19. The V end lost 7 bases, the J end lost 1 base, and 20 bases lay between the germline ends. The CDR3 runs 17 residues. The germline V gene encodes CDR1 LNHNV and CDR2 YYDKDF (reference sequence). Source study methods: Amplification from reference gene primers served as the basis for estimated nucleated cell counts. Generated by immunoSEQ multiplex PCR, the TCRdb table keeps only in-frame clones and is missing some. The D gene and trimming were derived from the DNA, and the V and J assignments and clone size from that table. The table includes over 400,000 clones, approximately 85% detected once.

The genes are TRBV15 and TRBJ1-5; D is unresolved. Input material: peripheral blood. The sequence was obtained from a human donor in a cohort sampled during active COVID-19. The CDR3 reads CATIKEGGWSSNQPQHF. The DNA of the CDR3 is TGTGCCACCATTAAGGAGGGAGGTTGGTCAAGCAATCAGCCCCAGCATTTT.